This T cell receptor beta chain was identified during a study of T cell responses to AZD1222 COVID-19 vaccine. The CDR3 has 15 residues. Trimming removed 3 bases from V and 3 bases from J, with 11 bases in between. CDR1 and CDR2 (germline): LNHNV, YYDKDF (reference sequence). The assay was immunoSEQ multiplex PCR, and TCRdb's table has in-frame clones only and misses some. Of 75,000 to 90,000 clones listed, about 88% were seen once; the top ten hold more than 10%. Sequencing was performed on peripheral blood, taken on day 0 of AZD1222 vaccination. The chain is built from TRBV15 and TRBJ1-4, with D maybe TRBD1 (6 bases). This TCR came from an adult in good health. CDR3 bases: TGTGCCACCAGCAGGGGACCAGGGGCTAATGAAAAACTGTTTTTT. As protein: CATSRGPGANEKLFF.